The entry below describes one T cell receptor (beta chain). Its antigen is unidentified. Per germline, CDR1 SGDLS and CDR2 YYNGEE. The CDR3 loop spans 16 amino acids. The V gene lost 3 bases and the J gene lost 2 bases, with 18 bases spanning the gap. Assay used: immunoSEQ multiplex PCR; TCRdb lists only in-frame clones, some missing. In the table there are more than 100,000 clones, about nine tenths of which are singletons. This sample was taken from a study of T cell responses to AZD1222 COVID-19 vaccine. Study-level background: Pooling was applied to second doses at about 4 or about 12 weeks.

General study points: A reported finding is that nearly half of spike-specific TCRs target unmutated variant regions. Recipients of two AZD1222 doses showed rising Spike-specific TCR breadth and depth.

The sequence was collected from an adult in good health. The chain has TRBV9 and TRBJ2-7; D is ambiguous. Sequenced here: peripheral blood, sampled on day 0 of AZD1222 vaccination. The CDR3 loop reads CASSEAPQGQPYEQYF. The CDR3 nucleotides are TGTGCCAGCAGCGAGGCCCCACAAGGGCAACCCTACGAGCAGTACTTC.